The following is a TCR beta chain sequence with its context. This CDR3 is also generated by other DNA sequences in the sample. Subsets obtained from CD4+ cells comprised CD45RA+ naive and CD45RA-negative memory cells. This entry comes from a study of shared clonotypes between healthy human individuals. For the study at large: Participating donors consisted of a couple of women and a few men aged 18 to 49.

This was a deep-level run. Here immunoSEQ multiplex PCR was the method, and the copy in TCRdb shows in-frame clones only, minus some. The sample contains about 1 million clones, about 75% of which appear only once. This CDR3 is built from 15 residues. CDR1 SGHNT and CDR2 YYREEE come from the germline V gene (reference sequence). Trimming shortened V by 4 bases and J by 4 bases, and 15 bases separated the two germline ends. Sequenced: memory CD4+ T cells sorted from blood. The subset denotes: CD45RA-negative fraction. The TCR was taken from a man in his late teens or twenties in good health. The gene calls are TRBV5-4 and TRBJ2-1, with a possible D match to TRBD1 (8 bases). The CDR3 coding sequence is TGTGCCAGCAGCAGCGGACAGGGACTATACAATGAGCAGTTCTTC. Translated, it gives CASSSGQGLYNEQFF. Drawing the rest from reference TRBV5-4 and TRBJ2-1, the complete variable domain is ETGVTQSPTHLIKTRGQQVTLRCSSQSGHNTVSWYQQALGQGPQFIFQYYREEENGRGNFPPRFSGLQFPNYSSELNVNALELDDSALYLCASSSGQGLYNEQFFGPGTRLTVL.